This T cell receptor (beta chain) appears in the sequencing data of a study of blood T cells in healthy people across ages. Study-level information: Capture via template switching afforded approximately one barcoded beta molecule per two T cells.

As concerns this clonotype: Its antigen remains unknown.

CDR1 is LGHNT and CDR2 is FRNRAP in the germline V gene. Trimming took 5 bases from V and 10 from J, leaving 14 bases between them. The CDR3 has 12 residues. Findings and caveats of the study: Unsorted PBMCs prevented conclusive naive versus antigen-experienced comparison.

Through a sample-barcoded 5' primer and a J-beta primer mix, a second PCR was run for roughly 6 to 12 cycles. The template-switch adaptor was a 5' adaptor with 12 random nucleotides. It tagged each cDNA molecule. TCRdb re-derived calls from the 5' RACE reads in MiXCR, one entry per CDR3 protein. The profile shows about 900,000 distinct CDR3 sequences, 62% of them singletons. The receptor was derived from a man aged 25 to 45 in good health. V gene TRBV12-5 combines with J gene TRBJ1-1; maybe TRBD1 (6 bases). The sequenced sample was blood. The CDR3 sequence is CASGLEGGLAFF. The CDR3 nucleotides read TGTGCTAGTGGTCTGGAGGGGGGCTTAGCTTTCTTT.